This T cell receptor beta chain was sequenced in a study of radiotherapy plus CTLA-4 blockade in lung cancer. As for the study in general: For approximately 19% of patients, objective responses occurred, and approximately 30% had disease control.

Sequencing used immunoSEQ multiplex PCR; TCRdb keeps in-frame clones, though not all of them. Among about 80,000 clones listed, about 80% were seen once. General study points: Subsequent to radiotherapy plus ipilimumab, tumor-derived TCR clones underwent expansion in blood.

Patients with chemo-refractory metastatic non-small-cell lung cancer received focal radiation plus CTLA-4 blockade with ipilimumab. This clone occurred once. Its antigen is unknown. This CDR3 contains 15 residues. The V gene's germline CDR1 is SGDLS and CDR2 YYNGEE. V was clipped by 4 bases and J by 7 bases; unmatched bases: 8. This chain joins TRBV9 and TRBJ2-1, with 10 bases identical to TRBD1. The receptor was derived from a human donor with non-small cell lung cancer who had stable disease on radiotherapy plus ipilimumab. The source material was peripheral blood, sampled from a patient treated with radiotherapy plus ipilimumab. The CDR3 loop reads CASSTGQGRSNEQFF. CDR3 DNA sequence: TGTGCCAGCAGCACGGGACAGGGGAGGTCGAATGAGCAGTTCTTC.